These 7 T cell receptor beta chains came from one sample sequenced in a study of radiotherapy plus CTLA-4 blockade in lung cancer. Profiled with immunoSEQ multiplex PCR; TCRdb holds only in-frame clones, not every one. The table shows 62,000 or so clones, with around three quarters occurring only once. Sample: peripheral blood, taken from a patient treated with radiotherapy plus ipilimumab. The receptors were sampled from a human donor with non-small cell lung cancer who had a complete response to radiotherapy plus ipilimumab.

The J gene is TRBJ2-3, the V gene TRBV10-1; 8 bases fit TRBD1. The germline V gene encodes CDR1 WNHNN and CDR2 SYGVQD (reference sequence). CDR3 length: 16 amino acids. Trimming took 10 bases from V and 3 from J; bases not matched to a gene: 15. CDR3 coding DNA: TGCGCCACCTTGTGCGTCGAGGGACAGGCAACAGATACGCAGTATTTT. It codes for CATLCVEGQATDTQYF.

V gene TRBV11-3 combines with J gene TRBJ1-1; 8 bases map to TRBD1. V was pared by 5 bases and J by 3 bases, with 5 bases of the junction left unmatched. Germline V gene data show CDR1 as SGHNT and CDR2 as YENEEA. This CDR3 region has 14 residues. For the CDR3, the DNA is TGTGCCAGCAGCCGGACAGGGTCGGACACTGAAGCTTTCTTT. Translated, it gives CASSRTGSDTEAFF.

The genes are TRBV18 and TRBJ2-5; D may be TRBD2 (5 bases). This CDR3 spans 15 amino acids. The germline V and J ends were trimmed by 3 bases and 4 bases, with 15 bases remaining between them. The germline CDR1 and CDR2 sequences are KGHSH and LQKENI. The CDR3 is CASSPRVGVRETQYF. DNA of the CDR3: TGTGCCAGCTCACCGCGGGTGGGCGTGCGAGAGACCCAGTACTTC.

This sequence joins TRBV12-5 and TRBJ2-5, with D perhaps matching TRBD2 (5 bases). The CDR3 totals 13 residues. V lost 5 bases to trimming and J lost 5 bases, with 12 bases between them. CDR1 is LGHNT, CDR2 FRNRAP, per germline. CDR3 bases: TGTGCTAGTGGTCCCGGGGAGACGGAGACCCAGTACTTC. This encodes CASGPGETETQYF.

The rearrangement uses TRBV5-1 and TRBJ2-6; D is possibly TRBD2 (6 bases). The CDR3 sequence is 15 residues long. CDR1 SGHRS and CDR2 YFSETQ come from the germline V gene. Trimming left V 0 bases short and J 4 bases short, with 8 bases between. CDR3 coding DNA: TGCGCCAGCAGCTTGGGCGGGGTGGGGGCCAACGTCCTGACTTTC. It codes for CASSLGGVGANVLTF.

This chain links TRBV27 with TRBJ1-1, with unresolved D. The germline CDR1 and CDR2 sequences are MNHEY and SMNVEV (reference sequence). CDR3 length equals 14 residues. Trimming shortened V by 5 bases and J by 0 bases, and 10 bases separated the two germline ends. CDR3 nucleotide sequence: TGTGCCAGCAGTCCCCTAGAGTTGAACACTGAAGCTTTCTTT. Translated, it gives CASSPLELNTEAFF.

This clone was observed a handful of times. The chain joins TRBV4-3 to TRBJ2-5; 13 nucleotides agree with TRBD2. The CDR3 loop spans 16 amino acids. With V trimmed by 5 bases and J by 4 bases, 7 bases remained unmatched. CDR1 and CDR2 (germline): LGHNA, YSLEER. The CDR3 sequence: CASSSRLAGGGETQYF. CDR3 nucleotides: TGCGCCAGCAGCTCCCGACTAGCGGGAGGCGGAGAGACCCAGTACTTC.